Listed below are T cell receptor beta chains from one sample, sequenced in a study of T cell changes during pregnancy in multiple sclerosis. Libraries were prepared by immunoSEQ multiplex PCR; TCRdb keeps only in-frame clonotypes and omits some of them. The repertoire includes tens of thousands of clones, roughly 93% of them detected once, and around 2.3% sits in the top ten. This specimen consisted of peripheral blood, obtained in the second trimester of pregnancy. The source of these receptors is a female donor with multiple sclerosis, enrolled in a pregnancy study. Both conserved end residues are part of each CDR3. A D gene is named only where the DNA matches it firmly. Part of the rows lack a size; the others show once, few, many or a class for expanded clones.

TRBJ2-7 TRBD2 . TRBV13 TGTGCCAGCAGGGGGGGGGAGTCCTACGAGCAGTACTTC CASRGGESYEQYF
TRBJ2-3 . . TRBV7-3 TGTGCCAGCAGCTTAGGGACAACCACTGCAGATACGCAGTATTTT CASSLGTTTADTQYF
TRBJ1-2 TRBD1 . TRBV6-1 TGTGCCAGCAGTGAACAGACAGGGAACTATGGCTACACCTTC CASSEQTGNYGYTF
TRBJ2-2 . . TRBV6-1 TGTGCCAGCAGAGAAATGGAGACCGGGGAGCTGTTTTTT CASREMETGELFF
TRBJ2-7 TRBD1 . TRBV6-5 TGTGCCAGCAGTTACTCGACAGGACAGGAGTCCTACGAGCAGTACTTC CASSYSTGQESYEQYF
TRBJ1-1 . . TRBV5-6 TGTGCCAGCAGCCCCGTCGGGGTCACTGAAGCTTTCTTT CASSPVGVTEAFF
TRBJ2-7 . few TRBV28 TGTGCCAGCAGTTTCCCTTATTTGAGCGGTTTGCGCTTC CASSFPYLSGLRF
TRBJ2-7 TRBD2 . TRBV7-8 TGTGCCAGCAGCTTCTCTAGCGGGGGGGCGTACGAGCAGTACTTC CASSFSSGGAYEQYF
TRBJ2-7 TRBD1 . TRBV7-8 TGTGCCAGCCTCTCGACAGGGGCCTACGAGCAGTACTTC CASLSTGAYEQYF
TRBJ2-2 TRBD1 . TRBV28 TGTGCCAGCAGTCGACAGGGGAAACTCACCGGGGAGCTGTTTTTT CASSRQGKLTGELFF
TRBJ1-6 TRBD1 . TRBV5-1 TGCGCCAGCAGCGAGGACAGGGCTATTGTCTCCTATAATTCACCCCTCCACTTT CASSEDRAIVSYNSPLHF
TRBJ2-1 TRBD2 many TRBV11-2 TGTGCCAGCAGCTTGACTACTAGCGGGGGGCGCGGTGAGCAGTTCTTC CASSLTTSGGRGEQFF
TRBJ1-5 TRBD1 . TRBV6-6 TGTGCCAGCAGTTACCCTCGACAGGGGAGCAATCAGCCCCAGCATTTT CASSYPRQGSNQPQHF
TRBJ1-1 . . TRBV19 TGTGCCAGTAGTCCCCCCGAGTGGACTGAAGCTTTCTTT CASSPPEWTEAFF
TRBJ2-5 . . TRBV7-3 TGTGCCAGCAGCTTAAGGAAGGGGGGGCCCTACCAAGAGACCCAGTACTTC CASSLRKGGPYQETQYF
TRBJ1-1 . . TRBV19 TGTGCCTCCTCTAACGGGGGCACTGAAGCTTTCTTT CASSNGGTEAFF
TRBJ1-3 . . TRBV6-5 TGTGCCAGCAGGCGAGTCTCTGGAAACACCATATATTTT CASRRVSGNTIYF
TRBJ2-3 TRBD2 . TRBV5-1 TGCGCCAGCAGCCCGGGGAAGCGGGGGGACACAGATACGCAGTATTTT CASSPGKRGDTDTQYF
TRBJ2-7 . . TRBV7-2 TGTGCCAGCAGCGAACAGGGAGGGCGCTACGAGCAGTACTTC CASSEQGGRYEQYF
TRBJ2-7 . . TRBV4-1 TGCGCCAGCAGCCCCTCCTCGGGCTCCTACGAGCAGTACTTC CASSPSSGSYEQYF
TRBJ1-5 . . TRBV6-5 TGTGCCAGCAGTTACGCCGGGAAACAGCCCCAGCATTTT CASSYAGKQPQHF
TRBJ1-2 TRBD1 . TRBV7-8 TGTGCCAGCAGCCCGCAGACAGGGGGCGCCTGGGGCTACACCTTC CASSPQTGGAWGYTF
TRBJ2-2 TRBD1 . TRBV4-1 TGCGCCAGCAGCCAAGACCCATCCGGACAGGGGAACACCGGGGAGCTGTTTTTT CASSQDPSGQGNTGELFF
TRBJ2-5 TRBD1 once TRBV29-1 TGCAGCGTTGAAGAATGGGACAGGGAACAAGAGACCCAGTACTTC CSVEEWDREQETQYF
TRBJ1-2 TRBD1 . TRBV5-1 TGCGCCAGCAGCATAACCGGGACAGGGATTAACTATGGCTACACCTTC CASSITGTGINYGYTF
TRBJ2-2 TRBD2 . TRBV9 TGTGCCAGCAGCGGGGCTCCGGGGGGGCGTGACACCGGGGAGCTGTTTTTT CASSGAPGGRDTGELFF
TRBJ1-2 TRBD1 . TRBV6-1 TGTGCCAGCAGTCCCCGGGACAGGGCTAACTATGGCTACACCTTC CASSPRDRANYGYTF
TRBJ1-1 . . TRBV2 TGTGCCAGCAGTGGAGTCGGGGTTCGCACTGAAGCTTTCTTT CASSGVGVRTEAFF
TRBJ2-7 . . TRBV10-3 TGTGCCATCAGTCAGACAGGACTCCACTACGAGCAGTACTTC CAISQTGLHYEQYF
TRBJ2-2 TRBD1 once TRBV9 TGTGCCAGCAGCGGACACAGGGGAGTGACCGGGGAGCTGTTTTTT CASSGHRGVTGELFF
TRBJ2-1 TRBD2 . TRBV7-7 TGTGCTAGCAGCTTATATTGGGAGGGAAACGTCGATGAGCAGTTCTTC CASSLYWEGNVDEQFF
TRBJ2-1 TRBD1 . TRBV29-1 TGCAGCGTTGAAGGGGACAGCGCCTACAATGAGCAGTTCTTC CSVEGDSAYNEQFF
TRBJ2-7 TRBD1 . TRBV6-1 TGTGCCAGCAGTGCGGGACAGGGGTTGTACGAGCAGTACTTC CASSAGQGLYEQYF